Here is one T cell receptor beta chain with its context. The antigen is undetermined. The identical CDR3 is also encoded by other nucleotide sequences in the sample. Method: immunoSEQ multiplex PCR; TCRdb's copy keeps in-frame clones and lacks some. Here the sample spans around 15,000 clones, 90% to 95% being singletons. The CDR3 extends over 13 amino acids. Trimming shortened V by 0 bases and J by 4 bases, and 7 bases separated the two germline ends. Germline V CDR1 and CDR2: SGHDT, YYEEEE. Noted time point: recipient sample about 28 days before transplant, after cytoreduction. The record originates from a study of T cell clonotyping in hematopoietic cell transplantation. Overall study findings and caveats: Without cell sorting, CD4 versus CD8 contributions remain unresolved. Few recipient clonotypes overlapped donors; over 95% were de novo at given depth.

Source: peripheral blood mononuclear cells, taken before stem cell transplant. J is TRBJ1-1 and V is TRBV5-6, with a tentative D call TRBD1 (6 bases). This clonotype originated in a man aged 18 to 29 with biphenotypic leukemia. Some clones in this sample may be carry-over from other donors' samples. The CDR3 DNA reads TGTGCCAGCAGCTTGGGCAGGGGCACTGAAGCTTTCTTT. Encoded protein: CASSLGRGTEAFF.